These T cell receptor beta chains were read from a single sample in a study of T-cell reconstitution after alpha-beta-depleted transplantation in children. One entry per CDR3 protein, called by TCRdb with MiXCR from the PCR reads. The sample includes about 610,000 distinct CDR3 sequences, over 9.5% seen only once; the top ten take about 4%. The material was PBMCs from the stem cell graft donor, obtained from the stem cell graft. The receptors derive from a human donor who donated a stem cell graft to a child with acute myeloid leukemia. CDR3s include the opening cysteine and the closing phenylalanine or tryptophan. Fields, in order: J gene, clone size, V gene, CDR3 length, D gene, CDR3 DNA, CDR3 protein. The D gene is left open where the match is weak. Size tells how often a clone was seen (once, few, many) or the class of an expanded clone, and some rows leave it out.

TRBJ2-3 few TRBV20-1 15 TRBD1 TGCAGTGCTAGCGAAACAGGGGCGAGAACAGATACGCAGTATTTT CSASETGARTDTQYF
TRBJ1-6 many TRBV6-6 13 . TGTGCCAGCAGTTACTCGCCGGGTTCACCCCTCCACTTT CASSYSPGSPLHF
TRBJ1-1 many TRBV20-1 12 . TGCAGTGCTAACCTCCCGAACGGTGAAGCTTTCTTT CSANLPNGEAFF
TRBJ2-1 many TRBV6-5 14 TRBD2 TGTGCCAGCAGCCCCCAGCGGGAGGAGTCCGAGCAGTTCTTC CASSPQREESEQFF
TRBJ1-5 few TRBV28 16 . TGTGCCAGCAGTTTATGGGGTGCGCGGGGCAATCAGCCCCAGCATTTT CASSLWGARGNQPQHF
TRBJ2-5 few TRBV7-3 13 . TGTGCCAGCAGCCCCGGCAGTGTAGAGACCCAGTACTTC CASSPGSVETQYF
TRBJ2-1 many TRBV21-1 14 . TGTGCCAGCAGCAGTTTCAAACTAGCGGAGTTCGAGTTCTTC CASSSFKLAEFEFF
TRBJ2-6 . TRBV20-1 18 TRBD1 TGCAGTGTCCCGGGACAGGGAAGGTCAAGCTCTGGGGCCAACGTCCTGACTTTC CSVPGQGRSSSGANVLTF
TRBJ2-2 few TRBV5-1 14 . TGCGCCAGCAGCCCCAAGACAGAAACCGGGGAGCTGTTTTTT CASSPKTETGELFF
TRBJ2-5 . TRBV25-1 13 . TGTGCCAGCAGTGAAGCAGGGCCGGAGACCCAGTACTTC CASSEAGPETQYF
TRBJ2-2 few TRBV7-3 16 TRBD2 TGTGCCAGCAGCTTATTAGCGGGAGGCTCCACCGGGGAGCTGTTTTTT CASSLLAGGSTGELFF
TRBJ2-5 . TRBV7-3 14 . TGTGCCAGCAGCTTAATGGGGGGACGAGAGACCCAGTACTTC CASSLMGGRETQYF
TRBJ2-5 . TRBV11-2 15 TRBD2 TGTGCCAGCAGCTTAGGTCCAGCGGGAGTGGAGACCCAGTACTTC CASSLGPAGVETQYF
TRBJ2-1 . TRBV5-6 15 . TGTGCCAGCAGCTTCTCTAGCGTATCCTACAATGAGCAGTTCTTC CASSFSSVSYNEQFF
TRBJ2-1 many TRBV20-1 15 . TGCAGTGCTAGAGATGGGACGGCCTCCTTGGGTGAGCAGTTCTTC CSARDGTASLGEQFF
TRBJ1-5 few TRBV6-1 15 TRBD1 TGTGCCAGCAGTCGACAGGGCGTTAGCAATCAGCCCCAGCATTTT CASSRQGVSNQPQHF
TRBJ1-2 few TRBV4-3 16 TRBD1 TGCGCCAGCAGCCAAGACTTTCAGACAGGGAACTATGGCTACACCTTC CASSQDFQTGNYGYTF
TRBJ1-1 many TRBV6-5 14 . TGTGCCAGCAGTCGTCAGGCTTCGAACACTGAAGCTTTCTTT CASSRQASNTEAFF
TRBJ2-6 few TRBV29-1 16 TRBD1 TGCAGCGTAGGGGACAGGGGCCCCTCTAGGGCCAACGTCCTGACTTTC CSVGDRGPSRANVLTF
TRBJ2-3 many TRBV29-1 16 TRBD2 TGCAGCGCAGCCGGGACTAGCGGGAGGGCCATAGATACGCAGTATTTT CSAAGTSGRAIDTQYF
TRBJ2-5 many TRBV27 19 TRBD2 TGTGCCAGCAGTTTTCGTAGGACTAGCGGGAGGGGAGGCCAAGAGACCCAGTACTTC CASSFRRTSGRGGQETQYF
TRBJ2-7 few TRBV18 12 . TGTGCCAGCTCACCATTCAAGGACGAGCAGTACTTC CASSPFKDEQYF
TRBJ2-5 many TRBV20-1 16 . TGCAGTGCTAGAGTTCTGGCTAGCGGAGGGGGCGAGACCCAGTACTTC CSARVLASGGGETQYF
TRBJ2-3 . TRBV28 11 . TGTGCCAGCAGTCCTGGGAATACGCAGTATTTT CASSPGNTQYF
TRBJ1-2 . TRBV7-2 14 TRBD1 TGTGCCAGCAGCGGACGCACAGGGGACTATGGCTACACCTTC CASSGRTGDYGYTF
TRBJ2-5 many TRBV6-5 15 TRBD1 TGTGCCAGCAGTTACTCGATCGACAGGGTTTTGACCCAGTACTTC CASSYSIDRVLTQYF
TRBJ2-1 many TRBV20-1 15 TRBD1 TGCAGTGCCCTACCTCTGGACAGGGGATACAATGAGCAGTTCTTC CSALPLDRGYNEQFF
TRBJ1-3 few TRBV29-1 15 . TGCAGCGCTAAAAGGGGATTCAGCTCTGGAAACACCATATATTTT CSAKRGFSSGNTIYF
TRBJ2-7 . TRBV12-3/TRBV12-4 16 TRBD2 TGTGCCAGCAGTTTAAGACTAGCCAGAGGAGTCTACGAGCAGTACTTC CASSLRLARGVYEQYF
TRBJ2-5 few TRBV20-1 17 TRBD2 TGCAGTGCTAGAAAGACCGGGACTAGCGGGAAAAGAGAGACCCAGTACTTC CSARKTGTSGKRETQYF
TRBJ1-5 . TRBV12-3/TRBV12-4 13 . TGTGCCAGCACCCAGGGCGCGGGTCAGCCCCAGCATTTT CASTQGAGQPQHF
TRBJ2-1 few TRBV20-1 14 . TGCAGTGCTAGACAGGGTATCTCCTACAATGAGCAGTTCTTC CSARQGISYNEQFF
TRBJ2-1 . TRBV3-1 16 . TGTGCCAGCAGCCAAGATGGGATGGTGAGAGCCAATGAGCAGTTCTTC CASSQDGMVRANEQFF
TRBJ2-1 few TRBV15 16 TRBD2 TGTGCCACCAGCGGGGTGGGGGGGTCCTCCTACAATGAGCAGTTCTTC CATSGVGGSSYNEQFF
TRBJ2-6 . TRBV7-9 17 TRBD2 TGTGCCAGCAGCGCCCACCCCGGGGGGATTGGGGCCAACGTCCTGACTTTC CASSAHPGGIGANVLTF
TRBJ2-2 few TRBV5-1 14 TRBD2 TGCGCCAGCCGGGACTATACGAACACCGGGGAGCTGTTTTTT CASRDYTNTGELFF
TRBJ2-1 . TRBV6-1 10 . TGTGCCAGCTGGGAGAATGAGCAGTTCTTC CASWENEQFF
TRBJ2-1 many TRBV20-1 13 . TGCAGTGCCGTGTCTTCCAGGGGCAATGAGCAGTTCTTC CSAVSSRGNEQFF
TRBJ2-3 few TRBV20-1 17 . TGCAGTGCTAGAGATGGTGGGTTCAGCGGACACACAGATACGCAGTATTTT CSARDGGFSGHTDTQYF
TRBJ2-7 many TRBV25-1 16 TRBD1 TGTGCCAGCAGTGAATATAGGGAGACAGGGGGCTACGAGCAGTACTTC CASSEYRETGGYEQYF
TRBJ1-2 many TRBV6-5 15 . TGTGCCAGCAGTCCCCGAGGAGGGGGTAACTATGGCTACACCTTC CASSPRGGGNYGYTF